This T cell receptor beta chain appears in the sequencing data of a study of radiation and T cells in renal cell carcinoma. Broader study findings: Top tumor clonotypes rose in blood 2 weeks post-radiation, then contracted.

Time point reported: blood 4 weeks post-SBRT, at nephrectomy. Indicated treatment: 15 Gy SBRT to primary tumor, nephrectomy 4 weeks later. Nephrectomy followed 15 Gy stereotactic body radiation by 4 weeks. After SBRT, blood was collected at 2 and 4 weeks, plus baseline. Clear cell pathology was present in this patient's renal cell carcinoma. Sequencing used immunoSEQ multiplex PCR; TCRdb keeps in-frame clones, though not all of them. The data contain about 62,000 clones, more than 60% of them singletons. A remark on this clone: The antigen is unknown.

Germline CDR1 reads SGHTA; CDR2 reads FQGNSA. V was pared by 5 bases and J by 6 bases, with 7 bases between. The CDR3 totals 12 residues. The source material was blood, sampled from a patient whose treatment included radiotherapy and nephrectomy. This chain uses TRBV7-2 with TRBJ2-2; D ambiguous. The clonotype comes from a man aged 55-75 years with renal cell carcinoma. The CDR3 nucleotides read TGTGCCAGCAGCCCTCGTGCCGGGGAGCTGTTTTTT. The encoded protein is CASSPRAGELFF.